The rows below give T cell receptor beta chains drawn from one sample of a study of CD8 T cells in Susac syndrome. TCRdb redid the calling of the immunoSEQ multiplex PCR reads with MiXCR, one entry per CDR3 protein. The sample holds approximately 200,000 distinct CDR3 sequences; approximately 94% are singletons and the top ten take 0.093%. Sequencing input: CD4+ T cells from PBMCs. These receptors were obtained from a human donor with multiple sclerosis. Each CDR3 is given with its conserved first and last residue. D genes are given only for firm matches. Rows give clone size only sometimes, using once, few, many, or a class for an expanded clone.

d_call,j_call,v_call,clone_size,cdr3_aa,cdr3_nt
.,TRBJ2-7,TRBV27,.,CASSFGGWDYEQYF,TGTGCCAGCAGTTTCGGAGGGTGGGACTACGAGCAGTACTTC
TRBD2,TRBJ2-7,TRBV4-1,.,CASSQSGLVGEQYF,TGCGCCAGCAGCCAATCCGGACTAGTAGGCGAGCAGTACTTC
TRBD1,TRBJ2-3,TRBV29-1,.,CSAGTATDTQYF,TGCAGCGCCGGGACAGCTACAGATACGCAGTATTTT
.,TRBJ1-5,TRBV19,.,CASTTGPGGFKNQPQHF,TGTGCCAGTACCACCGGACCGGGCGGGTTTAAGAATCAGCCCCAGCATTTT
.,TRBJ2-1,TRBV12-3/TRBV12-4,.,CASTHGPGRGPYNEQFF,TGTGCCAGCACTCATGGGCCTGGCAGGGGTCCCTACAATGAGCAGTTCTTC
.,TRBJ1-6,TRBV3-1,.,CASSQDLSLHNQNSPLHF,TGTGCCAGCAGCCAAGACCTCAGCCTCCACAATCAAAATTCACCCCTCCACTTT
TRBD2,TRBJ2-1,TRBV20-1,once,CSASQLLRGVGEQFF,TGCAGTGCTAGCCAACTGTTACGGGGGGTAGGTGAGCAGTTCTTC
.,TRBJ1-4,TRBV20-1,once,CSAHRDSVGKLFF,TGCAGTGCTCACCGGGACTCGGTGGGAAAACTGTTTTTT
TRBD2,TRBJ2-1,TRBV30,.,CAWSVNSGVINEQFF,TGTGCCTGGAGTGTCAATAGCGGGGTTATCAATGAGCAGTTCTTC
.,TRBJ2-1,TRBV7-6,.,CASSLGRSYNEQFF,TGTGCCAGCAGCTTGGGGCGCTCCTACAATGAGCAGTTCTTC
.,TRBJ1-1,TRBV5-6,.,CASSLMAPLNTEAFF,TGTGCCAGCAGCTTGATGGCTCCACTGAACACTGAAGCTTTCTTT
.,TRBJ2-3,TRBV29-1,.,CSVDFSTDTQYF,TGCAGCGTTGATTTTAGCACAGATACGCAGTATTTT
TRBD1,TRBJ2-5,TRBV29-1,.,CSETGKGETQYF,TGCAGCGAGACAGGGAAAGGAGAGACCCAGTACTTC
.,TRBJ1-2,TRBV20-1,.,CSARGGREHYGYTF,TGCAGTGCTAGAGGCGGCAGGGAACACTATGGCTACACCTTC
.,TRBJ1-5,TRBV21-1,.,CASSKAADRVNQPQHF,TGTGCCAGCAGCAAAGCGGCTGACAGGGTCAATCAGCCCCAGCATTTT
TRBD2,TRBJ2-1,TRBV4-2,.,CASSQATSGAYNEQFF,TGTGCCAGCAGCCAAGCCACTAGCGGGGCCTACAATGAGCAGTTCTTC
.,TRBJ1-6,TRBV6-5,once,CASRQSSYNSPLHF,TGTGCCAGCAGGCAGAGCTCCTATAATTCACCCCTCCACTTT
.,TRBJ2-3,TRBV7-2,.,CASSLVVGAQGTDTQYF,TGTGCCAGCAGCTTAGTTGTGGGGGCGCAAGGCACAGATACGCAGTATTTT
.,TRBJ2-1,TRBV5-1,.,CASSFRSGGFGHEQFF,TGCGCCAGCAGCTTTCGGTCCGGCGGATTTGGCCATGAGCAGTTCTTC
TRBD1,TRBJ1-2,TRBV5-4,.,CASSLGWTGDYGYTF,TGTGCCAGCAGCTTGGGTTGGACAGGGGACTATGGCTACACCTTC
.,TRBJ1-3,TRBV12-3/TRBV12-4,once,CASSRNHGSGNTIYF,TGTGCCAGCAGCCGAAACCACGGCTCTGGAAACACCATATATTTT
.,TRBJ2-1,TRBV12-3/TRBV12-4,.,CASSFRVGNEQFF,TGTGCCAGCAGTTTCCGCGTCGGCAATGAGCAGTTCTTC
.,TRBJ1-4,TRBV12-3/TRBV12-4,.,CASRQTQGEKLFF,TGTGCCAGCAGGCAGACCCAGGGGGAAAAACTGTTTTTT
.,TRBJ2-3,TRBV15,.,CATSRDRGPDTQYF,TGTGCCACCAGCAGAGATCGAGGCCCAGATACGCAGTATTTT
.,TRBJ1-1,TRBV9,.,CASSLGPSKDEAFF,TGTGCCAGCAGCCTGGGGCCCAGCAAGGATGAAGCTTTCTTT
.,TRBJ1-4,TRBV2,.,CASSGPNTGPSWSEKLFF,TGTGCCAGCAGCGGACCTAATACAGGGCCAAGCTGGAGTGAAAAACTGTTTTTT
.,TRBJ2-5,TRBV7-8,.,CASSPQTPTAPQETQYF,TGTGCCAGCAGCCCCCAAACCCCGACGGCCCCCCAAGAGACCCAGTACTTC
.,TRBJ2-7,TRBV3-1,.,CASSQVVSEQYF,TGTGCCAGCAGCCAAGTAGTCTCCGAGCAGTACTTC
.,TRBJ1-6,TRBV30,.,CAWKGASGLREPLHF,TGTGCCTGGAAAGGGGCGTCGGGGCTCCGGGAACCCCTCCACTTT
.,TRBJ1-6,TRBV27,.,CASSQARTGNSPLHF,TGTGCCAGCAGCCAAGCCCGGACGGGTAATTCACCCCTCCACTTT
.,TRBJ2-3,TRBV3-1,.,CASSRVTWGDTQYF,TGTGCCAGCAGCCGCGTGACTTGGGGGGATACGCAGTATTTT
TRBD1,TRBJ2-3,TRBV20-1,.,CSASGTAKGTDTQYF,TGCAGTGCTAGTGGGACAGCTAAAGGGACAGATACGCAGTATTTT
.,TRBJ2-1,TRBV7-2,.,CASSIDRNTYNEQFF,TGTGCCAGCAGCATTGACAGGAACACCTACAATGAGCAGTTCTTC
.,TRBJ2-6,TRBV27,.,CASSSRLTGRAGANVLTF,TGTGCCAGCAGTTCCCGTTTGACAGGGAGGGCTGGGGCCAACGTCCTGACTTTC
TRBD2,TRBJ2-7,TRBV7-9,.,CATLGERGGKFYEQYF,TGTGCCACCTTGGGAGAGCGGGGGGGCAAATTCTACGAGCAGTACTTC
TRBD1,TRBJ1-2,TRBV12-3/TRBV12-4,once,CASSSGQGRNGYTF,TGTGCCAGCAGTTCCGGACAGGGACGTAACGGCTACACCTTC
.,TRBJ2-1,TRBV7-2,.,CASSLSKLVQFF,TGTGCCAGCAGCTTATCTAAGCTAGTGCAGTTCTTC
.,TRBJ2-3,TRBV7-2,.,CASSLGTLLLNTQYF,TGTGCCAGCAGCTTAGGGACACTACTTCTTAATACGCAGTATTTT
TRBD2,TRBJ2-7,TRBV20-1,.,CSAKRGAGVSEQYF,TGCAGTGCCAAGAGGGGAGCGGGGGTCTCCGAGCAGTACTTC
.,TRBJ1-2,TRBV29-1,.,CSVEARGQHNYGYTF,TGCAGCGTGGAAGCCCGTGGACAGCATAACTATGGCTACACCTTC
.,TRBJ2-5,TRBV13,once,CASSLGLRVQETQYF,TGTGCCAGCAGCTTAGGTCTCCGCGTACAAGAGACCCAGTACTTC
TRBD1,TRBJ2-7,TRBV18,.,CASSPLPGQGSTEQYF,TGTGCCAGCTCACCGCTACCGGGACAGGGATCGACCGAGCAGTACTTC
.,TRBJ2-5,TRBV27,.,CASSQTWAGETQYF,TGTGCCAGCAGTCAAACATGGGCGGGGGAGACCCAGTACTTC
.,TRBJ2-7,TRBV5-4,.,CASSKDRFVYEQYF,TGTGCCAGCAGTAAAGACAGGTTTGTCTACGAGCAGTACTTC
.,TRBJ2-1,TRBV20-1,few,CSARGISYNEQFF,TGCAGTGCTAGGGGTATTTCCTACAATGAGCAGTTCTTC
.,TRBJ2-2,TRBV19,.,CASISLATGELFF,TGTGCCAGTATAAGCCTAGCGACCGGGGAGCTGTTTTTT
.,TRBJ1-5,TRBV18,once,CASSEVGQNNQPQHF,TGTGCCAGCTCAGAGGTTGGGCAGAACAATCAGCCCCAGCATTTT
.,TRBJ1-1,TRBV30,.,CAWSAGTYTEAFF,TGTGCCTGGAGTGCGGGGACGTACACTGAAGCTTTCTTT
TRBD2,TRBJ2-5,TRBV4-1,.,CASSQTWTSGAQETQYF,TGCGCCAGCAGCCAGACCTGGACTAGCGGGGCTCAAGAGACCCAGTACTTC
.,TRBJ1-2,TRBV5-6,.,CASSPLRQALGYGYTF,TGTGCCAGCAGTCCGCTTCGACAGGCCCTGGGCTATGGCTACACCTTC
TRBD1,TRBJ1-5,TRBV10-3,once,CATTGVRNQPQHF,TGTGCCACAACAGGGGTTCGCAATCAGCCCCAGCATTTT
.,TRBJ2-3,TRBV20-1,.,CSARDRKGRGDTQYF,TGCAGTGCTAGAGATCGGAAGGGCAGGGGTGATACGCAGTATTTT
.,TRBJ2-3,TRBV28,once,CASSRADSNTQYF,TGTGCCAGCAGTCGGGCCGACAGCAATACGCAGTATTTT